The 13 T cell receptor beta chains listed next were all sequenced from one sample in a study of blood T cell repertoires in COVID-19. Only in-frame clones appear in the TCRdb table, and some are missing; sequencing was by immunoSEQ multiplex PCR. The sample holds about 230,000 clones, roughly 80% seen once. The source material was peripheral blood. The receptors were sampled from a woman aged 80 or over with acute or convalescent COVID-19.

This clone has a handful of counts. The chain recombines TRBV10-1 with TRBJ1-6, with D hard to call. This CDR3 contains 13 residues. With 7 bases removed from V and 8 bases from J, the gap between germline ends came to 12 bases. CDR1 WNHNN and CDR2 SYGVQD come from the germline V gene (reference sequence). CDR3 residues: CASNEGFDSPLHF. Written as DNA, the CDR3 is TGCGCCAGCAACGAGGGTTTCGATTCACCCCTCCACTTT.

CDR3 DNA: TGCGCCAGCAGCTTGATGGAGGGCCGATCCAATGAGCAGTTCTTC. This encodes CASSLMEGRSNEQFF. The gene calls are TRBV5-1 and TRBJ2-1, with a possible D match to TRBD2 (6 bases). The CDR3 sequence is 15 residues long. V was cut by 1 base and J by 6 bases, with 14 bases left in between. Germline CDR1 and CDR2: SGHRS and YFSETQ.

In this sample, this clone turned up a few times. V is TRBV4-2 and J is TRBJ1-2; the match to TRBD1 covers 9 bases. The CDR3 loop spans 18 amino acids. The junction had 11 bases not matched to a gene; V was cut back by 1 base and J by 2 bases. The germline V gene has CDR1 LGHNA and CDR2 YNFKEQ. Written as DNA, the CDR3 is TGTGCCAGCAGCCAAGGCCAGGGACAGGGAGCGGGAAACTATGGCTACACCTTC. Amino acids: CASSQGQGQGAGNYGYTF.

The V call is TRBV7-2, the J call TRBJ2-1; 7 bases are a match to TRBD2. The CDR3 totals 15 residues. V shed 1 base and J 9 bases; nucleotides not matched to a gene: 9. Germline V gene data show CDR1 as SGHTA and CDR2 as FQGNSA. The CDR3 DNA reads TGTGCCAGCAGCTTAGGGAGCGGACTAGTTGCTGAGCAGTTCTTC. Translation gives CASSLGSGLVAEQFF.

The chain joins TRBV9 to TRBJ2-2; D possibly corresponds to TRBD1 (6 bases). This CDR3 has 17 residues. The germline gives CDR1 SGDLS, CDR2 YYNGEE. V dropped 0 bases and J dropped 2 bases, with 14 bases sitting between them. The CDR3 DNA is TGTGCCAGCAGCGTAGAGTATGGACAGTCTAACACCGGGGAGCTGTTTTTT. It translates to CASSVEYGQSNTGELFF.

The V and J genes are TRBV5-1 and TRBJ2-7, with 10 bases aligning to TRBD2. CDR3 length: 17 amino acids. CDR1 is SGHRS and CDR2 is YFSETQ in the germline V gene. V gave up 0 bases and J gave up 3 bases; unmatched junction bases: 9. The CDR3 DNA reads as TGCGCCAGCAGCTTGGGAATTCTAGCGGGAGTGGACTACGAGCAGTACTTC. Protein sequence: CASSLGILAGVDYEQYF.

V gene TRBV25-1 combines with J gene TRBJ1-4; perhaps TRBD1 as D (6 bases). The length of the CDR3 is 14 residues. Trimming removed 3 bases at V and 7 bases at J, with 12 bases between. Germline CDR1 reads MGHDK; CDR2 reads SYGVNS. The CDR3 coding sequence is TGTGCCAGCAGTGAGTTCTCAGGGGCTGAAAAACTGTTTTTT. It translates to CASSEFSGAEKLFF. Full variable domain (rest looked up from reference TRBV25-1 and TRBJ1-4): EADIYQTPRYLVIGTGKKITLECSQTMGHDKMYWYQQDPGMELHLIHYSYGVNSTEKGDLSSESTVSRIRTEHFPLTLESARPSHTSQYLCASSEFSGAEKLFFGSGTQLSVL.

The genes are TRBV7-2 and TRBJ1-1; D is perhaps TRBD1 (6 bases). Germline CDR1 and CDR2: SGHTA and FQGNSA. V lost 1 base and J 7 bases, leaving 13 bases between the germline ends. This CDR3 is built from 14 residues. CDR3 amino acids: CASSLGGIGGEAFF. The CDR3 DNA sequence: TGTGCCAGCAGCTTAGGAGGGATAGGGGGTGAAGCTTTCTTT.

A single count supports this clone. This chain links TRBV2 with TRBJ1-6; D possibly corresponds to TRBD1 (5 bases). Germline-derived CDR1 and CDR2 are SNHLY and FYNNEI. Trimming removed 1 base at V and 7 bases at J, with 11 bases between. The CDR3 extends over 15 amino acids. The CDR3 here is CASSEGRVENSPLHF. CDR3 nucleotide sequence: TGTGCCAGCAGTGAAGGCAGGGTGGAGAATTCACCCCTCCACTTT.

DNA for the CDR3: TGTGCCAGCAGCTCGAGGGAGCGAAACATTCAGTACTTC. It codes for CASSSRERNIQYF. The V and J genes are TRBV7-8 and TRBJ2-4; TRBD2 might be the D (5 bases). The CDR3 runs 13 residues. The germline gives CDR1 SGHVS, CDR2 FQNEAQ. V was cut by 4 bases and J by 6 bases, with 10 bases left in between.

The CDR3: CASSLSTGTGVYEQYF. For the CDR3, the DNA is TGCGCCAGCAGCTTGTCTACCGGGACAGGGGTCTACGAGCAGTACTTC. The V call is TRBV5-1, the J call TRBJ2-7, with 10 bases identical to TRBD1. The CDR3 is made up of 16 amino acids. Germline CDR1 and CDR2: SGHRS and YFSETQ. The junction had 7 bases not matched to a gene; V was cut back by 1 base and J by 3 bases.

J is TRBJ2-7 and V is TRBV5-4; D gene ambiguous. The CDR3 totals 13 residues. Germline V gene lookup returns CDR1 SGHNT and CDR2 YYREEE (reference sequence). Trimming stripped 1 base from V and 5 bases from J, with 10 bases between. CDR3 DNA sequence: TGTGCCAGCAGCTTGCGTACGGTCGACGAGCAGTACTTC. It codes for CASSLRTVDEQYF.

The CDR3 DNA follows: TGTGCCAGCAGATCACCGGGACATAAGCCTTCACCCCTCCACTTT. It encodes CASRSPGHKPSPLHF. The rearrangement joins TRBV28 to TRBJ1-6; D may be TRBD1 (6 bases). The CDR3 totals 15 residues. CDR1 and CDR2 from the germline V gene are MDHEN and SYDVKM. Trimming cost V 6 bases and J 9 bases, with 18 bases left between them. The full variable domain, its missing parts supplied by reference TRBV28 and TRBJ1-6, is DVKVTQSSRYLVKRTGEKVFLECVQDMDHENMFWYRQDPGLGLRLIYFSYDVKMKEKGDIPEGYSVSREKKERFSLILESASTNQTSMYLCASRSPGHKPSPLHFGNGTRLTVT.